One and the same sample provided the 20 T cell receptor beta chains below, sequenced in a study of shared clonotypes between healthy human individuals. The naive CD8 subset, CD45RO-negative cells positively selected for CCR7, excluded terminally differentiated effector memory CD45RA+ cells. The method was immunoSEQ multiplex PCR; TCRdb's version includes in-frame clones alone and lacks a portion of them. The sample has roughly 2.1 million clones; just over 90% are singletons. Sequencing was carried out using naive CD8+ T cells from PBMCs. These receptors were collected from a man between 18 and 29 years old in good health. Some clones in this sample may be carry-over from other donors' samples.

The CDR3 sequence is CASSFQGGNEQYF. CDR3 in DNA: TGTGCCAGCAGCTTCCAAGGGGGCAACGAGCAGTACTTC. The chain carries TRBV5-6 and TRBJ2-7, with 7 bases fitting TRBD1. J lost 5 bases, V lost 2 bases, and 4 bases had no gene match. The CDR3 is 13 amino acids. From germline, CDR1 is SGHDT and CDR2 YYEEEE.

This sequence joins TRBV9 and TRBJ1-4, with D possibly being TRBD1 (5 bases). This CDR3 has 16 residues. Trimming shortened V by 4 bases and J by 3 bases, and 16 bases separated the two germline ends. The germline V gene encodes CDR1 SGDLS and CDR2 YYNGEE. In nucleotides, the CDR3 is TGTGCCAGCAGCCACAGTGCGGACACTCCTAATGAAAAACTGTTTTTT. It specifies CASSHSADTPNEKLFF.

This chain joins TRBV6-1 and TRBJ2-1, with a possible D match to TRBD1 (6 bases). The CDR3 consists of 15 residues. V was pared by 1 base and J by 7 bases, with 14 bases between. CDR1 is MNHNS, CDR2 SASEGT, per germline. This chain's CDR3 is CASSEGTARGNEQFF. CDR3 nucleotides: TGTGCCAGCAGTGAAGGGACAGCAAGGGGGAATGAGCAGTTCTTC.

The V call is TRBV5-6, the J call TRBJ1-2; D unclear. Germline V gene data show CDR1 as SGHDT and CDR2 as YYEEEE. V was shortened by 2 bases and J by 4 bases, with 15 bases between the two germline ends. This CDR3 contains 15 residues. CDR3 DNA: TGTGCCAGCAGCTTTTCACTCGAGCCCCTCTATGGCTACACCTTC. Translating gives CASSFSLEPLYGYTF.

This clone was seen once. This chain links TRBV14 with TRBJ2-7, with no clear D. With 8 bases removed from V and 4 bases from J, the gap between germline ends came to 12 bases. The CDR3 runs to 12 residues. Germline V gives CDR1 SGHDN, CDR2 FVKESK. CDR3 protein: CASANARYEQYF. CDR3 bases: TGTGCCAGCGCCAACGCAAGGTACGAGCAGTACTTC.

This clone came up once. V gene TRBV9 combines with J gene TRBJ2-2; TRBD2 matches 7 bases. Unmatched junction bases numbered 7, after V lost 4 bases and J lost 4 bases. The V gene's germline CDR1 is SGDLS and CDR2 YYNGEE. The CDR3 consists of 15 residues. The CDR3 DNA reads as TGTGCCAGCAGCTTCGCCGGGGGGAGCACCGGGGAGCTGTTTTTT. Protein sequence: CASSFAGGSTGELFF.

J is TRBJ1-1 and V is TRBV7-8, with D unresolved. Germline V lookup: CDR1 SGHVS, CDR2 FQNEAQ. Trimming took off 3 bases at V and 7 bases at J, with 9 bases between the two ends. This CDR3 is built from 12 residues. CDR3 protein: CASSFLRGEAFF. The CDR3 nucleotides read TGTGCCAGCAGCTTTCTTCGAGGTGAAGCTTTCTTT.

This sequence joins TRBV6-4 and TRBJ2-3; D gene ambiguous. Germline V gives CDR1 MRHNA, CDR2 SNTAGT. Trimming left V 5 bases short and J 2 bases short, with 17 bases between. The CDR3 runs to 16 residues. The CDR3 sequence: CASSRPGRRVTDTQYF. The CDR3 nucleotides are TGTGCCAGCAGTAGGCCAGGCCGCCGGGTCACAGATACGCAGTATTTT.

Concerning this clone itself: In the same sample, other DNA sequences code for this CDR3. J is TRBJ1-5 and V is TRBV19; D gene uncertain. Germline V gives CDR1 LNHDA, CDR2 SQIVND (reference sequence). Trimming shortened V by 1 base and J by 4 bases, and 5 bases separated the two germline ends. The CDR3 is 13 amino acids. The CDR3 region has the DNA TGTGCCAGTAGTATAGTGGGTAATCAGCCCCAGCATTTT. Translation gives CASSIVGNQPQHF.

The chain carries TRBV7-3 and TRBJ1-1; D gene unclear. Trimming shortened V by 1 base and J by 3 bases, and 9 bases separated the two germline ends. Germline CDR1 SGHTA, CDR2 FQGTGA. This CDR3 contains 14 residues. DNA for the CDR3: TGTGCCAGCAGCTTAATGGCTGTGGACACTGAAGCTTTCTTT. Protein: CASSLMAVDTEAFF. The full variable domain, with the rest looked up from reference TRBV7-3 and TRBJ1-1, is GAGVSQTPSNKVTEKGKYVELRCDPISGHTALYWYRQSLGQGPEFLIYFQGTGAADDSGLPNDRFFAVRPEGSVSTLKIQRTERGDSAVYLCASSLMAVDTEAFFGQGTRLTVV.

This clone turned up a few times. The chain employs TRBV28 and TRBJ1-1; D gene unclear. The CDR3 sequence is 13 residues long. Per germline, CDR1 MDHEN and CDR2 SYDVKM. Deletions cut 2 bases from V and 4 bases from J, with 8 bases between. CDR3 sequence reads: CASSLGKLTEAFF. In nucleotides, the CDR3 is TGTGCCAGCAGTTTAGGAAAGCTCACTGAAGCTTTCTTT.

V is TRBV5-6 and J is TRBJ1-4; D not resolved. Trimming cost V 1 base and J 1 base, with 5 bases left between them. The CDR3 extends over 14 amino acids. Per the germline V gene, CDR1 is SGHDT and CDR2 is YYEEEE. The CDR3 sequence: CASSLWRTNEKLFF. The CDR3 nucleotides read TGTGCCAGCAGCTTGTGGAGAACTAATGAAAAACTGTTTTTT.

This chain's CDR3 is CATAGDTGELFF. In DNA, the CDR3 is TGTGCCACCGCAGGGGACACCGGGGAGCTGTTTTTT. The chain joins TRBV2 to TRBJ2-2; tentative D call: TRBD1 (6 bases). CDR1 and CDR2 (germline): SNHLY, FYNNEI. Trimming shortened V by 10 bases and J by 3 bases, and 9 bases separated the two germline ends. The CDR3 is 12 amino acids.

For this clone: The sample has other DNA sequences that encode this CDR3 too. The chain links TRBV19 to TRBJ1-5; no reliable D call. Germline assignment: CDR1 LNHDA and CDR2 SQIVND (reference sequence). V shed 0 bases and J shed 4 bases, with 1 base lying between them. This CDR3 spans 12 amino acids. The CDR3 DNA sequence: TGTGCCAGTAGTATAGAGAATCAGCCCCAGCATTTT. As protein: CASSIENQPQHF.

The J gene is TRBJ2-1, the V gene TRBV4-3; the D gene is possibly TRBD2 (6 bases). Germline CDR1 reads LGHNA; CDR2 reads YSLEER. CDR3 length: 15 residues. With 1 base removed from V and 7 bases from J, the gap between germline ends came to 14 bases. Here the CDR3 reads CASSQGDGTQNEQFF. Here the CDR3 DNA reads TGCGCCAGCAGCCAAGGGGACGGGACTCAGAATGAGCAGTTCTTC.

The chain links TRBV12-2 to TRBJ2-7; the table's D call, TRBD2, has no DNA check behind it. TRBV12-2 is recorded as a pseudogene. This CDR3 has 21 residues. CDR3 region: CASRPREDDGTSWSSSYEQYF. DNA for the CDR3: TGTGCAAGTCGCCCCCGCGAGGATGACGGGACTAGCTGGTCGAGCTCCTACGAGCAGTACTTC.

This chain uses TRBV7-9 with TRBJ2-7; 9 bases fit TRBD1. This CDR3 spans 17 amino acids. Germline V lookup: CDR1 SEHNR, CDR2 FQNEAQ (reference sequence). With 6 bases clipped from V and 4 bases from J, the junction kept 16 bases outside the gene matches. CDR3 sequence (DNA): TGTGCCAGCAGACGTGTGGGGGGACAGGGACAGGGTTACGAGCAGTACTTC. Residues: CASRRVGGQGQGYEQYF.

The V gene is TRBV14, the J gene TRBJ2-5, with 7 bases aligning to TRBD2. CDR3 length: 12 residues. Germline V lookup: CDR1 SGHDN, CDR2 FVKESK. V was pared by 8 bases and J by 5 bases, with 5 bases of the junction left unmatched. The CDR3 protein is CASRRGGETQYF. In DNA form, the CDR3 reads TGTGCCAGCCGCCGGGGAGGGGAGACCCAGTACTTC.

The gene calls are TRBV7-9 and TRBJ2-3; D is unresolved. The CDR3 has 15 residues. Germline V gives CDR1 SEHNR, CDR2 FQNEAQ (reference sequence). With 1 base removed from V and 5 bases from J, the gap between germline ends came to 13 bases. CDR3 DNA sequence: TGTGCCAGCAGCTTAGACGGCTCATTAGTAGATACGCAGTATTTT. As protein: CASSLDGSLVDTQYF.

The chain joins TRBV7-8 to TRBJ2-1, with TRBD2 matching over 8 bases. J was trimmed by 0 bases and V by 4 bases; bases with no gene match: 20. CDR1 and CDR2 (germline): SGHVS, FQNEAQ. The CDR3 runs to 21 residues. The CDR3: CASSSRLARDFSSGSYNEQFF. CDR3 nucleotide sequence: TGTGCCAGCAGCTCACGACTAGCGCGCGACTTCAGCTCCGGCTCCTACAATGAGCAGTTCTTC.